A selection of T cell receptor beta chains follows, all from one sample in a study of beta chain features in type 1 diabetes. Generated by immunoSEQ multiplex PCR, the TCRdb table keeps only in-frame clones and is missing some. This sample has about 150,000 clones, with roughly 8% found just once. Sequenced sample: central memory CD4+ T cells from blood. These TCRs come from a woman in her forties with type 1 diabetes. CDR3s include the opening cysteine and the closing phenylalanine or tryptophan. The D gene is left open where the match is weak. Some rows mark clone size as missing; the rest say once, few, many or name a class of expanded clone.

TRBV7-9	-	-	TRBJ1-2	TGTGCCAGCAGCCCGGATGGGGGCGCGGAGGGCTACACCTTC	CASSPDGGAEGYTF
TRBV20-1	-	-	TRBJ2-7	TGCAGTGCTAGACCAGGATACGAGCAGTACTTC	CSARPGYEQYF
TRBV5-4	-	TRBD1	TRBJ1-1	TGTGCCAGCAGCACGGGAACAGGGGAGAACACTGAAGCTTTCTTT	CASSTGTGENTEAFF
TRBV2	-	-	TRBJ2-1	TGTGCCAGCAGTGAAGGGGCAGGGGTCAATGAGCAGTTCTTC	CASSEGAGVNEQFF
TRBV28	few	TRBD1	TRBJ2-1	TGTGCCAGCAGTTTAGGCACAGGGGCGGACCACAATGAGCAGTTCTTC	CASSLGTGADHNEQFF
TRBV7-2	-	-	TRBJ2-5	TGTGCCAGCAGCTATACAGGAGGGGAGACCCAGTACTTC	CASSYTGGETQYF
TRBV19	few	-	TRBJ2-4	TGTGCCAGTAGTACGGAGGGGACAGTAGCCAAAAACATTCAGTACTTC	CASSTEGTVAKNIQYF
TRBV18	-	-	TRBJ2-7	TGTGCCAGCTCACCGGCACAGGGTCTGTACGAGCAGTACTTC	CASSPAQGLYEQYF
TRBV5-4	-	TRBD1	TRBJ2-3	TGTGCCAGCAGCTTTACAGGGGAAGATACGCAGTATTTT	CASSFTGEDTQYF
TRBV28	few	-	TRBJ1-1	TGTGCCAGCACTATTCAGGCAGGGTTTGAAGCTTTCTTT	CASTIQAGFEAFF
TRBV7-2	many	TRBD2	TRBJ2-5	TGTGCCAGCAGCTTAGCAGGGACTACGGTAGGAGAGACCCAGTACTTC	CASSLAGTTVGETQYF
TRBV10-3	few	-	TRBJ1-5	TGTGCCATCAGGCCAGGGAATAGCAATCAGCCCCAGCATTTT	CAIRPGNSNQPQHF
TRBV15	-	TRBD2	TRBJ2-7	TGTGCCACCAGCAGAGTAGCGGGATGGGACGGGGGGGAGCAGTACTTC	CATSRVAGWDGGEQYF
TRBV6-5	-	-	TRBJ2-5	TGTGCCAGCAATTACGTGGGGGCCGGTAACCAAGAGACCCAGTACTTC	CASNYVGAGNQETQYF
TRBV19	few	-	TRBJ2-1	TGTGCCAGTAGTAAGCAGGGCCCGAGAAATGAGCAGTTCTTC	CASSKQGPRNEQFF
TRBV28	-	-	TRBJ2-1	TGTGCCAGCACGGAGGGTTACAATGAGCAGTTCTTC	CASTEGYNEQFF